The source of this T cell receptor (beta chain) is a study of response to subunit inactivated influenza vaccine. Overall study findings and caveats: It was suggested by the authors that few new T cells are recruited by each seasonal influenza vaccination.

From the RT-PCR reads, TCRdb called clonotypes with MiXCR, one entry per CDR3 protein. The sample gives about 480,000 distinct CDR3 sequences, about a tenth of which show up once; about 12% is in the top ten. Germline V gene lookup returns CDR1 SGHAT and CDR2 FQDESV (reference sequence). V was clipped by 1 base and J by 0 bases, with 16 bases between them. There are 18 residues in the CDR3. As concerns this clonotype: Its matching antigen is unknown.

Material: PBMCs from blood, obtained more than 35 days after vaccination. This TCR came from a man in his fifties or sixties who received an inactivated influenza vaccine. V usage is TRBV11-1 and J usage is TRBJ1-3; maybe TRBD1 (5 bases). This CDR3 is CASSLELWGTLSGNTIYF. CDR3 in DNA: TGTGCCAGCAGCTTAGAGCTTTGGGGGACCCTCTCTGGAAACACCATATATTTT.